The table lists the clone carrying this T cell receptor (beta chain) with a few counts. The CDR3 is 16 amino acids. CDR1 SGHTA and CDR2 FQGNSA come from the germline V gene. V shed 4 bases, J shed 4 bases, and the junction held 8 bases outside the gene matches. The method was immunoSEQ multiplex PCR; TCRdb's version includes in-frame clones alone and lacks a portion of them. The table lists tens of thousands of clones, about 90% of them singletons. The data derive from a study of blood T cell repertoires in COVID-19. Study-wide background: The United States, Italy and Spain provided the acute and convalescent COVID-19 samples. Sources were T cells, B-cell-depleted T cells, or PBMCs; the material itself was cDNA or gDNA.

The sequenced sample was peripheral blood. The receptor was derived from a woman of 80 years or more with active COVID-19. The rearrangement links TRBV7-2 to TRBJ1-5; 9 nucleotides agree with TRBD1. CDR3 sequence reads: CASSSGGTGLNQPQHF. CDR3 coding DNA: TGTGCCAGCAGCTCAGGGGGGACAGGGCTTAATCAGCCCCAGCATTTT.